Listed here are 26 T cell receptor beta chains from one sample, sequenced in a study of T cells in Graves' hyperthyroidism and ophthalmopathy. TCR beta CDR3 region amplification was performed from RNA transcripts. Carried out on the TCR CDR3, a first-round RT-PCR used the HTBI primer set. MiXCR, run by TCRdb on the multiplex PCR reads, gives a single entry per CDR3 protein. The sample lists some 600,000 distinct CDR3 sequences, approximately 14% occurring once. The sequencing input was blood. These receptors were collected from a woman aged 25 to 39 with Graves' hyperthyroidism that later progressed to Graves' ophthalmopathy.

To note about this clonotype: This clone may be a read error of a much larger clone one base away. The CDR3 bases are TGTGCCAGCAACTTGGAAGGGCAAGGGGAGCAGTACTTC. Translating gives CASNLEGQGEQYF. This chain uses TRBV5-5 with TRBJ2-7; D is unresolved. Germline-derived CDR1 and CDR2 are SGHKS and YYEKEE (reference sequence). The CDR3 sequence is 13 residues long.

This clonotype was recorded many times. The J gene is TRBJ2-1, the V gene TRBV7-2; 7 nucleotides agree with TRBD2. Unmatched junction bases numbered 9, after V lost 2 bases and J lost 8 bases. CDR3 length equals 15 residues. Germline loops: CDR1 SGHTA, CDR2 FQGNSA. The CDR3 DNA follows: TGTGCCAGCAGCTTACAGGCGGGAGCAATGGATGAGCAGTTCTTC. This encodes CASSLQAGAMDEQFF. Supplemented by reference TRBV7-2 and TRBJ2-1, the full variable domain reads GAGVSQSPSNKVTEKGKDVELRCDPISGHTALYWYRQSLGQGLEFLIYFQGNSAPDKSGLPSDRFSAERTGGSVSTLTIQRTQQEDSAVYLCASSLQAGAMDEQFFGPGTRLTVL.

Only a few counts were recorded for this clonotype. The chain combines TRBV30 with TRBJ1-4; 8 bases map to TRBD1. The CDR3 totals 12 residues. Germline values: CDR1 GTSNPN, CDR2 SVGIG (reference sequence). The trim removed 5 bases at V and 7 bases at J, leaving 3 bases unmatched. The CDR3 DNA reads TGTGCCTGGGGACAGGGAGGTGAAAAACTGTTTTTT. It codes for CAWGQGGEKLFF.

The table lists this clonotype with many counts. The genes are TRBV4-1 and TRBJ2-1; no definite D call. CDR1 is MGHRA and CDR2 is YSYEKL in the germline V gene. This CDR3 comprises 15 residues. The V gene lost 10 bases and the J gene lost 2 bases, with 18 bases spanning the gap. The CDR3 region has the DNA TGCGCCACTTCGCCTCCCGGTTCAACCTACAATGAGCAGTTCTTC. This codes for CATSPPGSTYNEQFF.

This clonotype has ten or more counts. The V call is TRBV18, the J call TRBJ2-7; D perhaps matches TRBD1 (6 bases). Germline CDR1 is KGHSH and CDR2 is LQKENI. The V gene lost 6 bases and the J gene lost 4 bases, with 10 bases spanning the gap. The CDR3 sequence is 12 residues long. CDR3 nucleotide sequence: TGTGCCAGCTCCAAGACAGGTTACGAGCAGTACTTC. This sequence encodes CASSKTGYEQYF.

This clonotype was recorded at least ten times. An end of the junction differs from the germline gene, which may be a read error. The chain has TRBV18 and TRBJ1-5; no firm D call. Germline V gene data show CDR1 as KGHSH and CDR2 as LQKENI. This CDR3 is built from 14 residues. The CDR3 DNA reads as TGTGCCAGCTCACCACCCGAGGGCAACCAGCCCCAGCATTTT. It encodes CASSPPEGNQPQHF.

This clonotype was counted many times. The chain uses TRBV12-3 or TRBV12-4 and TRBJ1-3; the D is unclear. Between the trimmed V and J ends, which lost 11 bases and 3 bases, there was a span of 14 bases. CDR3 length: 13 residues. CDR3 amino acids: CAVRLVGGNTIYF. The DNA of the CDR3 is TGTGCCGTCCGCCTAGTTGGTGGAAACACCATATATTTT.

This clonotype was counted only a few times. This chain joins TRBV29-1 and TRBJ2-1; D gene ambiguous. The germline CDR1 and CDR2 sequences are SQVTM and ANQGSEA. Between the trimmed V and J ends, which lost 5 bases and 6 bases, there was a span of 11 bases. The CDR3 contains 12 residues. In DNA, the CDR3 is TGCAGCGTTCGGCAGGTCGGCAATGAGCAGTTCTTC. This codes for CSVRQVGNEQFF.

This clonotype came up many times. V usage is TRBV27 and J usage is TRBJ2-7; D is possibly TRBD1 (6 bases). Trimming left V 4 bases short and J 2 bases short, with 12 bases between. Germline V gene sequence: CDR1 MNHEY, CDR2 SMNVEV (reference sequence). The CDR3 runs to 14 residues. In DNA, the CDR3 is TGTGCCAGCAGTTCAGGGGACACCGCCTACGAGCAGTACTTC. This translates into CASSSGDTAYEQYF.

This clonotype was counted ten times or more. CDR3 sequence (DNA): TGTGCCAGCAGCTCGACAGGGGGCGCTGGTTATGGCTACACCTTC. Translated: CASSSTGGAGYGYTF. The chain employs TRBV27 and TRBJ1-2, with 10 positions matching TRBD1. Germline lookup yields CDR1 MNHEY and CDR2 SMNVEV (reference sequence). The CDR3 has 15 residues. J was trimmed by 5 bases and V by 6 bases; bases with no gene match: 9.

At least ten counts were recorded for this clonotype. The CDR3 reads CASSPPNNSGNEQFF. CDR3 sequence (DNA): TGCGCCAGCAGTCCCCCAAATAATAGCGGAAATGAGCAGTTCTTC. This chain links TRBV10-1 with TRBJ2-1; possibly TRBD2 for D (6 bases). The V end lost 5 bases, the J end lost 7 bases, and 18 bases lay between the germline ends. There are 15 residues in the CDR3. Germline CDR1 reads WNHNN; CDR2 reads SYGVQD (reference sequence).

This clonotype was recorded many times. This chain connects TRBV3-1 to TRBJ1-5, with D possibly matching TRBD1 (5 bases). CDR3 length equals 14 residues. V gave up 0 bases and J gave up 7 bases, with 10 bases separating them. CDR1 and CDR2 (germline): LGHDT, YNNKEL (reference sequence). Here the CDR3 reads CASSQDSRVQPQHF. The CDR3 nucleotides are TGTGCCAGCAGCCAAGATAGCAGGGTGCAGCCCCAGCATTTT.

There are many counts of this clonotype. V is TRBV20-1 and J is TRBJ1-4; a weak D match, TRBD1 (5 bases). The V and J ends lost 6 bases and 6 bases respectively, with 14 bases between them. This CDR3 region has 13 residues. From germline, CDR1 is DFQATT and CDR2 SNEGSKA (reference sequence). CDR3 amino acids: CSATRDGDEKLFF. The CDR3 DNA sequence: TGCAGTGCGACCCGGGACGGTGATGAAAAACTGTTTTTT.

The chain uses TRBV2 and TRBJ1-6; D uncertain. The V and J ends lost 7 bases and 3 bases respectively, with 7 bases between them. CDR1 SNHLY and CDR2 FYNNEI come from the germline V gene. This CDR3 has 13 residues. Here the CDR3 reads CASTLSYNSPLHF. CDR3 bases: TGTGCCAGCACCCTTAGCTATAATTCACCCCTCCACTTT.

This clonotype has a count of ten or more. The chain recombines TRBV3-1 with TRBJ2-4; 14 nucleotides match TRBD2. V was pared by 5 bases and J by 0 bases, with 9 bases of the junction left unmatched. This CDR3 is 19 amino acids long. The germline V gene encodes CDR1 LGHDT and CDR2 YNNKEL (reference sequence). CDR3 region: CASSAFWTSGGIAKNIQYF. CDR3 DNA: TGTGCCAGCAGCGCCTTTTGGACTAGCGGGGGGATAGCCAAAAACATTCAGTACTTC.

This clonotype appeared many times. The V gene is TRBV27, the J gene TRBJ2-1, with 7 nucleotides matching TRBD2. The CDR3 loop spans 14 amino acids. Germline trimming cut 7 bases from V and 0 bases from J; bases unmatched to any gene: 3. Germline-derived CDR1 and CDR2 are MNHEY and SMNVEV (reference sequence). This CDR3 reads CASTPGGSYNEQFF. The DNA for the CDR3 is TGTGCCAGCACCCCGGGAGGCTCCTACAATGAGCAGTTCTTC.

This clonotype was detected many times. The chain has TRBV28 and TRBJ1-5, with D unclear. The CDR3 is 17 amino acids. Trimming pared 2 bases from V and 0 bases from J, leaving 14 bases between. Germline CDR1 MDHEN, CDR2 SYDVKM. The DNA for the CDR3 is TGTGCCAGCAGTTTACCTGCCGATTTCCATAGCAATCAGCCCCAGCATTTT. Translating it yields CASSLPADFHSNQPQHF.

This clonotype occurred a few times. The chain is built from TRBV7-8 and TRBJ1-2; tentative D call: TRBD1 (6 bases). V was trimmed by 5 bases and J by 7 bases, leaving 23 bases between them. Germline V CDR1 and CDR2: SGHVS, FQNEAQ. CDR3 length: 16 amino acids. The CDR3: CASSPPERGAAGGYTF. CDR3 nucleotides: TGTGCCAGCAGCCCACCCGAGCGGGGGGCGGCAGGTGGCTACACCTTC.

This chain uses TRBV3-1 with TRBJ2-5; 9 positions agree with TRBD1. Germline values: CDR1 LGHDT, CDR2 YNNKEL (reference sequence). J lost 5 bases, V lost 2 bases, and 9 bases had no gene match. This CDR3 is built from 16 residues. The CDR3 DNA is TGTGCCAGCAGCCAATCCCGGGACAGGGCTTGGGAGACCCAGTACTTC. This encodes CASSQSRDRAWETQYF.

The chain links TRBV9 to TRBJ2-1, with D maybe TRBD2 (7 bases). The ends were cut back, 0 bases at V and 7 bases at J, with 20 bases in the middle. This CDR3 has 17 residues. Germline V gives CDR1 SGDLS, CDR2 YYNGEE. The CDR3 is CASSVERLVRGRNEQFF. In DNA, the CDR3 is TGTGCCAGCAGCGTAGAGAGGCTAGTGCGGGGGCGGAATGAGCAGTTCTTC.

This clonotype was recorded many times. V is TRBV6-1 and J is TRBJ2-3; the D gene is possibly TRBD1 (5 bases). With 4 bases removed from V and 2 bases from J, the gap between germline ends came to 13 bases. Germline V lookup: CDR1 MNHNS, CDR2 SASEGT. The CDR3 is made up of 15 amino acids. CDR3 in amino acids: CASSAPTGDTDTQYF. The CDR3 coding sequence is TGTGCCAGCAGTGCCCCCACAGGCGACACAGATACGCAGTATTTT.

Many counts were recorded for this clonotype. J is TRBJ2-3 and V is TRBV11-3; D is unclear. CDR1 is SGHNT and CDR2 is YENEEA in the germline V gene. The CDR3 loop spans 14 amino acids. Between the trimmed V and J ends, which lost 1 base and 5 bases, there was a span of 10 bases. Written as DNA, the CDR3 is TGTGCCAGCAGCTTAGCATTCAGTGAAGATACGCAGTATTTT. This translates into CASSLAFSEDTQYF.

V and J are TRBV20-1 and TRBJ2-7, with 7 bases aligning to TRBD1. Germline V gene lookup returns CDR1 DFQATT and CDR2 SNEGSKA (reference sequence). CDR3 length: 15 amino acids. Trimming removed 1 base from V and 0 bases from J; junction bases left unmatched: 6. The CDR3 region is CSARAGTAYSYEQYF. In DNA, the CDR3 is TGCAGTGCTAGAGCCGGGACAGCTTACTCCTACGAGCAGTACTTC.

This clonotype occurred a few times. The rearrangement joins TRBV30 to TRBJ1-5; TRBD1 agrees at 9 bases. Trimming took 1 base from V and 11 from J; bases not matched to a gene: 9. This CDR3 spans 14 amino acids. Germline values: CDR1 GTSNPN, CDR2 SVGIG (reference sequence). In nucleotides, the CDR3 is TGTGCCTGGAGTGCGGGACAGGGTAGCTCAGCCCAGCATTTT. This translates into CAWSAGQGSSAQHF.

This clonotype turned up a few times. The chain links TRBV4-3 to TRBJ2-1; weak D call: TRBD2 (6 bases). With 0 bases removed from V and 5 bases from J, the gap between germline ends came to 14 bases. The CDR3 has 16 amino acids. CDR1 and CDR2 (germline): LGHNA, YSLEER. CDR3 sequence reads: CASSQDGTPYNNEQFF. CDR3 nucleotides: TGCGCCAGCAGCCAAGATGGGACTCCTTATAACAATGAGCAGTTCTTC.

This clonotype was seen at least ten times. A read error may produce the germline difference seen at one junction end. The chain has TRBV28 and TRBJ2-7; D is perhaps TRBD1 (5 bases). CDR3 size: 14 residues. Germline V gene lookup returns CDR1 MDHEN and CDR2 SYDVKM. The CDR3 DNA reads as TGTGCCAGCAGTTTGTCAGGGATCCTCTACAAGCAGTACTTC. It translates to CASSLSGILYKQYF.